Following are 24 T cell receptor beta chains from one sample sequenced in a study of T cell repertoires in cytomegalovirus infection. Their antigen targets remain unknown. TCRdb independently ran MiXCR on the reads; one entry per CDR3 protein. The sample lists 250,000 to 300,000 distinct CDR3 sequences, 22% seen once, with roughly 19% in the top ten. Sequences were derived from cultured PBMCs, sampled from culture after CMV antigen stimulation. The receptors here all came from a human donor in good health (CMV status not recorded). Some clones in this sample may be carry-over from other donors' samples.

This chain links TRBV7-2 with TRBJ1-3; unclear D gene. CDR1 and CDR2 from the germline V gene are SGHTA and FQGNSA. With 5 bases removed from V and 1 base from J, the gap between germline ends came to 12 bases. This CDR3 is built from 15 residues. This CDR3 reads CASSPSGESGNTIYF. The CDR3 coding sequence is TGTGCCAGCAGCCCCTCCGGGGAGTCTGGAAACACCATATATTTT.

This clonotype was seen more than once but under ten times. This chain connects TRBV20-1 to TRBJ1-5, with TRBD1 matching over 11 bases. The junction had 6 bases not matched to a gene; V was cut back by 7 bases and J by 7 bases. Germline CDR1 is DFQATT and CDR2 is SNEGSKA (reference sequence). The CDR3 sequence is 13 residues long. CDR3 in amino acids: CSVLDRGQQPQHF. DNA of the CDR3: TGCAGTGTCCTGGACAGGGGGCAACAGCCCCAGCATTTT.

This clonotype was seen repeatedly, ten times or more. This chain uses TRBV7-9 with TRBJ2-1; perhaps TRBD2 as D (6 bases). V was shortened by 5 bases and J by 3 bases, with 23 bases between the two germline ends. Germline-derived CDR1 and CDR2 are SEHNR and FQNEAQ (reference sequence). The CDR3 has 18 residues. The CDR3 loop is CASSPGGGLPRYYNEQFF. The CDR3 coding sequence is TGTGCCAGCAGCCCCGGCGGAGGGCTCCCCCGCTACTACAATGAGCAGTTCTTC.

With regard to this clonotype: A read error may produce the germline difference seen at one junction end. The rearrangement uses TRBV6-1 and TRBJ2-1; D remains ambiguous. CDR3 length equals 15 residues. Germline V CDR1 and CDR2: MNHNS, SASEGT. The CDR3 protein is CGSSEDKSSYNEQFF. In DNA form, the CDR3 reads TGTGGCAGCAGCGAGGATAAATCTAGTTACAATGAGCAGTTCTTC.

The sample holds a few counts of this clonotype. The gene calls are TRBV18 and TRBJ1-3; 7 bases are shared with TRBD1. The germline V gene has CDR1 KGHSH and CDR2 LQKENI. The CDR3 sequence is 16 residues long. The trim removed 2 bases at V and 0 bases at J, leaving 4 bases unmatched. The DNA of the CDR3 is TGTGCCAGCTCACCATGGGACAGCAGCTCTGGAAACACCATATATTTT. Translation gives CASSPWDSSSGNTIYF.

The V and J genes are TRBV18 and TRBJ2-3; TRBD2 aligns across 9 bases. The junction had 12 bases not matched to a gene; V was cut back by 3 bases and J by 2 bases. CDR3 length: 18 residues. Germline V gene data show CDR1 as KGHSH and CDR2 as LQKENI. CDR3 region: CASSPPGLSGSNTDTQYF. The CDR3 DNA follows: TGTGCCAGCTCACCGCCCGGACTTAGCGGGAGTAACACAGATACGCAGTATTTT.

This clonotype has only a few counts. The CDR3 loop reads CASSYSWGTQPQHF. In DNA form, the CDR3 reads TGTGCCAGCAGTTACTCGTGGGGTACGCAGCCCCAGCATTTT. This chain connects TRBV6-2 or TRBV6-3 to TRBJ1-5; D is undetermined. CDR1 and CDR2 (germline): MNHEY, SVGEGT. Trimming stripped 0 bases from V and 7 bases from J, with 10 bases between. The CDR3 is made up of 14 amino acids.

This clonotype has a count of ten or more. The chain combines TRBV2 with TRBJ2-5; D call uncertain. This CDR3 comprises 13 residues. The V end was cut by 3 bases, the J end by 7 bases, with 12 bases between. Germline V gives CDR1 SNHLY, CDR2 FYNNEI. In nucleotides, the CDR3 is TGTGCCAGCAGTGATCGATGGCCCGGGACCCAGTACTTC. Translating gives CASSDRWPGTQYF.

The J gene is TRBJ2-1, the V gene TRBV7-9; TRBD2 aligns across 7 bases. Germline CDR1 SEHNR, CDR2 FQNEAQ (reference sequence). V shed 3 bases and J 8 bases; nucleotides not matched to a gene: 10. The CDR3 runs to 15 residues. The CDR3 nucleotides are TGTGCCAGCAGCTTTACCGGGACTACGGGGGATGAGCAGTTCTTC. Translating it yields CASSFTGTTGDEQFF.

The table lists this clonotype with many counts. The CDR3 spells CASSLEHSSDTQYF. The CDR3 bases are TGTGCCAGCAGCTTAGAGCATAGCTCAGATACGCAGTATTTT. This sequence joins TRBV7-2 and TRBJ2-3; D gene unclear. The V gene's germline CDR1 is SGHTA and CDR2 FQGNSA. V lost 1 base, J lost 4 bases, and 9 bases lay in between. This CDR3 spans 14 amino acids. The full variable domain, in which reference TRBV7-2 and TRBJ2-3 provide the parts outside the CDR3, is GAGVSQSPSNKVTEKGKDVELRCDPISGHTALYWYRQSLGQGLEFLIYFQGNSAPDKSGLPSDRFSAERTGGSVSTLTIQRTQQEDSAVYLCASSLEHSSDTQYFGPGTRLTVL.

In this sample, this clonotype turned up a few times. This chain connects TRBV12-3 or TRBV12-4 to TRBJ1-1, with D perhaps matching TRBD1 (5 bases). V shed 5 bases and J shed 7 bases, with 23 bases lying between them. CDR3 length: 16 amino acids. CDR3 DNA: TGTGCCAGCAGTAATCCTCACGTGGGGCTATACGGTGAAGCTTTCTTT. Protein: CASSNPHVGLYGEAFF.

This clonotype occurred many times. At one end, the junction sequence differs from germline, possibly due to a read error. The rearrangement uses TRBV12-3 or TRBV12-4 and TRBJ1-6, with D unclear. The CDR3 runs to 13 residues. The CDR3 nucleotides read TGTGCCAGCAGTTTAGGTGGGGATTCCCCCCTCCACTTT. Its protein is CASSLGGDSPLHF.

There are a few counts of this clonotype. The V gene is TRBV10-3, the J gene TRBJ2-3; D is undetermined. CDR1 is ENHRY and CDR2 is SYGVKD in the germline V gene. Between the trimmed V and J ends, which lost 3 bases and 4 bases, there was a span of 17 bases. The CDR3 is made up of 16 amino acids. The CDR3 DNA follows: TGTGCCATCAGTGAAAAGGACCCGGGCGGAGCAGATACGCAGTATTTT. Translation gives CAISEKDPGGADTQYF.

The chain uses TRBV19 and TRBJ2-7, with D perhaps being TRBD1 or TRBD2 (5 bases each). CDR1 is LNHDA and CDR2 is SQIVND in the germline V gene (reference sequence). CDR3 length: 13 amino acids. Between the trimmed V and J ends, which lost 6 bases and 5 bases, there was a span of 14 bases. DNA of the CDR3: TGTGCCAGTAGCGGGGCCGTGGGGAACGAGCAGTACTTC. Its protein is CASSGAVGNEQYF. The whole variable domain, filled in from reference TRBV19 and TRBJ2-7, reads DGGITQSPKYLFRKEGQNVTLSCEQNLNHDAMYWYRQDPGQGLRLIYYSQIVNDFQKGDIAEGYSVSREKKESFPLTVTSAQKNPTAFYLCASSGAVGNEQYFGPGTRLTVT.

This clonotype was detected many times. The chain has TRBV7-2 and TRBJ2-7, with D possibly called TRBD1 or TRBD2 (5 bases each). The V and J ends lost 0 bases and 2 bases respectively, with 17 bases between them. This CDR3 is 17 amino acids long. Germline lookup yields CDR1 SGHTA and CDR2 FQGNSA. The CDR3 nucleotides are TGTGCCAGCAGCTTAGCCACCACCCCGGGGACGCCCTACGAGCAGTACTTC. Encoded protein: CASSLATTPGTPYEQYF.

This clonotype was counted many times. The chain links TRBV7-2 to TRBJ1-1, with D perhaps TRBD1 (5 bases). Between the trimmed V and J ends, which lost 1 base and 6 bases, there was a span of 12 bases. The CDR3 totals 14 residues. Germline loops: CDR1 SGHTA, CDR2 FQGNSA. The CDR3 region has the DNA TGTGCCAGCAGCTTAGGAGGGGCGGTCGCTGAAGCTTTCTTT. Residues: CASSLGGAVAEAFF.

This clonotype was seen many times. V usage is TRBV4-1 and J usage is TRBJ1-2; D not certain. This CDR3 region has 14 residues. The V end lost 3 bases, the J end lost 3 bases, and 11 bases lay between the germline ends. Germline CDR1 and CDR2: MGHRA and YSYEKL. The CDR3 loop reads CASSQMGADYGYTF. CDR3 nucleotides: TGCGCCAGCAGCCAGATGGGCGCAGACTATGGCTACACCTTC.

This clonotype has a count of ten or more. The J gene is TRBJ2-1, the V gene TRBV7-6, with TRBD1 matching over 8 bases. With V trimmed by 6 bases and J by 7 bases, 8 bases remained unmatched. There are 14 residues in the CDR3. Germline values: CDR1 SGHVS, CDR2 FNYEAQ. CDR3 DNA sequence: TGTGCCAGCAGGATGACAGGGGCCAGGAATGAGCAGTTCTTC. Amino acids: CASRMTGARNEQFF. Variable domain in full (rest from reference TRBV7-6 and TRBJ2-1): GAGVSQSPRYKVTKRGQDVALRCDPISGHVSLYWYRQALGQGPEFLTYFNYEAQQDKSGLPNDRFSAERPEGSISTLTIQRTEQRDSAMYRCASRMTGARNEQFFGPGTRLTVL.

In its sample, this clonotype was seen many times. This CDR3 is CASSLFYQETQYF. The CDR3, as DNA: TGTGCCAGCAGCTTATTTTATCAAGAGACCCAGTACTTC. The chain couples TRBV7-2 to TRBJ2-5, with D hard to call. The V end was cut by 2 bases, the J end by 2 bases, with 6 bases between. Germline-derived CDR1 and CDR2 are SGHTA and FQGNSA. CDR3 length equals 13 residues.

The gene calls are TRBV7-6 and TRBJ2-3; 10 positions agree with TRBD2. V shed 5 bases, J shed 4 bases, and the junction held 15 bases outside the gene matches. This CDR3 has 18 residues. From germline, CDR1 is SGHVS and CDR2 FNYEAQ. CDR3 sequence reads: CASSSTPGLAMGPDTQYF. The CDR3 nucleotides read TGTGCCAGCAGCAGCACCCCGGGACTAGCGATGGGGCCAGATACGCAGTATTTT.

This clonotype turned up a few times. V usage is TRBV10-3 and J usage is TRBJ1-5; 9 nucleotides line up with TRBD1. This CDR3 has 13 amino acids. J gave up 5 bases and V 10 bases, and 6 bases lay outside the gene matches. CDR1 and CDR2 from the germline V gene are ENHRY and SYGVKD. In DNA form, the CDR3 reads TGTGCCACCGGGACAGGGATTGATCAGCCCCAGCATTTT. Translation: CATGTGIDQPQHF.

This CDR3 is CASTTPRRIHSSGANVLTF. DNA for the CDR3: TGTGCCAGTACGACCCCCAGGAGGATACATAGCTCTGGGGCCAACGTCCTGACTTTC. The genes are TRBV19 and TRBJ2-6, with TRBD2 as a possible D gene (5 bases). The CDR3 extends over 19 amino acids. V gave up 7 bases and J gave up 0 bases, with 22 bases separating them. Germline V gene sequence: CDR1 LNHDA, CDR2 SQIVND (reference sequence). Variable domain in full (rest from reference TRBV19 and TRBJ2-6): DGGITQSPKYLFRKEGQNVTLSCEQNLNHDAMYWYRQDPGQGLRLIYYSQIVNDFQKGDIAEGYSVSREKKESFPLTVTSAQKNPTAFYLCASTTPRRIHSSGANVLTFGAGSRLTVL.

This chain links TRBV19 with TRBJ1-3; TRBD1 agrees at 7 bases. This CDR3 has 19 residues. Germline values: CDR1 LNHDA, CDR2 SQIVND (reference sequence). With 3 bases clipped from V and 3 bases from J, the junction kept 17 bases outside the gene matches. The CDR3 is CASSMMGQNYPSSGNTIYF. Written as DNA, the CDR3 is TGTGCCAGTAGTATGATGGGACAGAACTACCCCTCGAGTGGAAACACCATATATTTT.

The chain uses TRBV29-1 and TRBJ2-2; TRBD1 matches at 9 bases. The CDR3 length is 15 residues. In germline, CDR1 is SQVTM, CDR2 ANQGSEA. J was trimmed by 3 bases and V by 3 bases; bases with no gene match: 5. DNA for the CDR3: TGCAGCGTTGATGTGGACAGGGGATACACCGGGGAGCTGTTTTTT. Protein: CSVDVDRGYTGELFF.